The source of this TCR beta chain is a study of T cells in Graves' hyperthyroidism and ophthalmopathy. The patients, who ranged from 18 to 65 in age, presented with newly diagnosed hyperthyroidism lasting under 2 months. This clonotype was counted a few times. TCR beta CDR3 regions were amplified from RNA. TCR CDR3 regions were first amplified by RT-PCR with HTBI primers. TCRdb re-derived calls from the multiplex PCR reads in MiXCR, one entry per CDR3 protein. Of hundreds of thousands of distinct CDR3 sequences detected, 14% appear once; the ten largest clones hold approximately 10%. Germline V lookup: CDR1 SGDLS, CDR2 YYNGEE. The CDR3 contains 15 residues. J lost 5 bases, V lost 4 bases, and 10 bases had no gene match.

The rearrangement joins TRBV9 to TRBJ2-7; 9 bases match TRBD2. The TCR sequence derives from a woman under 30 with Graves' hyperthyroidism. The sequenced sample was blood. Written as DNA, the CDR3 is TGTGCCAGCAGCAGGGAGGCGGGAGGGCCTAACGAGCAGTACTTC. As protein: CASSREAGGPNEQYF.